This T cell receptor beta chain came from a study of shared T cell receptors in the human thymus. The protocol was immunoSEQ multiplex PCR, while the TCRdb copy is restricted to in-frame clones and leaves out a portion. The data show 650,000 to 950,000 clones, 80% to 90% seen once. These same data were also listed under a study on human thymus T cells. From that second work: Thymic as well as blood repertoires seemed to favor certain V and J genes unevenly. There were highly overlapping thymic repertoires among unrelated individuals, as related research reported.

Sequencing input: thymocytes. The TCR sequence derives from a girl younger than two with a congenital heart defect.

CDR3 residues: CASSTDRGQEGRNTEAFF. The DNA for the CDR3 is TGTGCCAGTAGCACCGACAGGGGGCAAGAGGGACGTAACACTGAAGCTTTCTTT. The V call is TRBV19, the J call TRBJ1-1; 10 nucleotides match TRBD1. Germline V lookup: CDR1 LNHDA, CDR2 SQIVND (reference sequence). Trimming cost V 6 bases and J 2 bases; bases outside gene matches: 15. There are 18 residues in the CDR3.